The clone carrying this T cell receptor (beta chain) appeared a few times. Its antigen is not known. The data originate from a study of CD8 T cells in ankylosing spondylitis. Study-level results: For ankylosing spondylitis blood, a TCR beta motif of fewer than 10 highly homologous variants appeared characteristic. Prior work had noted some motif variants in reactive arthritis blood and synovial fluid. There was reportedly significant enrichment of clones that were disease-linked in matched ankylosing spondylitis synovial fluid. Peripheral blood held disease-linked clones only at relatively low frequency, and these were CD8+.

MiXCR was run by TCRdb on the 5' RACE reads, yielding one entry per CDR3 protein. The table has 350,000 or so distinct CDR3 sequences, 6.5% to 10% seen once. The V end lost 1 base, the J end lost 5 bases, and 13 bases lay between the germline ends. Looked up from germline, CDR1 is SGHRS and CDR2 is YFSETQ. The CDR3 has 16 amino acids. The rearrangement uses TRBV5-1 and TRBJ1-6; D gene ambiguous. The sequence was collected from a male donor with ankylosing spondylitis. Sequenced sample: blood, either unsorted or a sorted T cell fraction (not recorded which). CDR3 protein: CASSLTGRMHNSPLHF. The CDR3 bases are TGCGCCAGCAGCTTGACCGGCAGAATGCATAATTCACCCCTCCACTTT. Drawing the rest from reference TRBV5-1 and TRBJ1-6, the complete variable domain is KAGVTQTPRYLIKTRGQQVTLSCSPISGHRSVSWYQQTPGQGLQFLFEYFSETQRNKGNFPGRFSGRQFSNSRSEMNVSTLELGDSALYLCASSLTGRMHNSPLHFGNGTRLTVT.